The following is a T cell receptor (beta chain) sequence with its context. This sample was taken from a study of control samples from healthy donors and cancer patients. The assay was immunoSEQ multiplex PCR, and TCRdb's table has in-frame clones only and misses some. The table shows about 170,000 clones, with 90% to 95% occurring only once. V shed 2 bases and J shed 2 bases, with 13 bases lying between them. This CDR3 has 15 amino acids. Germline V gene sequence: CDR1 ENHRY, CDR2 SYGVKD. The rearrangement uses TRBV10-3 and TRBJ2-7, with D perhaps matching TRBD1 or TRBD2 (5 bases each). The receptor was derived from a woman in her sixties in good health. The sequencing input was blood. CDR3 coding DNA: TGTGCCATCAGTGAGCATTCTGGGGGACCCTACGAGCAGTACTTC. Amino acids: CAISEHSGGPYEQYF.